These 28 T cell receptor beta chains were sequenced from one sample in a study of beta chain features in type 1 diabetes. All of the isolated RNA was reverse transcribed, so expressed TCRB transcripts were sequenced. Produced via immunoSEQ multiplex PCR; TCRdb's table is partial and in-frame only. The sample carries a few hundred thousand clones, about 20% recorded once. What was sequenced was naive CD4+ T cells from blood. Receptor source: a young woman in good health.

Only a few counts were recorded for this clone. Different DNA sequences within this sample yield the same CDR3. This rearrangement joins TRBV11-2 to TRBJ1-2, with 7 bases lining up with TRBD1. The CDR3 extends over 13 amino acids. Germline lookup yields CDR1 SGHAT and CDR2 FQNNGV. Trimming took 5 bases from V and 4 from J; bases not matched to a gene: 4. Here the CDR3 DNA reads TGTGCCAGCAGCCGGGACAGCTCCTATGGCTACACCTTC. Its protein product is CASSRDSSYGYTF.

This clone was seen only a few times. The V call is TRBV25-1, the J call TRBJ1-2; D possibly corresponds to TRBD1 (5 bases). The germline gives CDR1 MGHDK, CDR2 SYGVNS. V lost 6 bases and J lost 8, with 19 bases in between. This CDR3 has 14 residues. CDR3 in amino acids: CASSGSPAGYGYTF. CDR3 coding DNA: TGTGCCAGCAGCGGATCCCCCGCAGGGTACGGCTACACCTTC.

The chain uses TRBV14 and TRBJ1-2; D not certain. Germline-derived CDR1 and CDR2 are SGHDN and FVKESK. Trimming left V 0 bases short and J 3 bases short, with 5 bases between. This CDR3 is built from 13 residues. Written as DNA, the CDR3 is TGTGCCAGCAGCCAAGACTTCGACTATGGCTACACCTTC. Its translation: CASSQDFDYGYTF.

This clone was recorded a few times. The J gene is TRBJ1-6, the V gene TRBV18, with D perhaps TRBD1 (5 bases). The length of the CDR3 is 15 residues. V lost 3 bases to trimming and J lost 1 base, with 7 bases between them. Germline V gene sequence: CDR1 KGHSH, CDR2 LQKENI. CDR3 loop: CASSPQGSYNSPLHF. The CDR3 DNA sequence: TGTGCCAGCTCACCGCAGGGTTCCTATAATTCACCCCTCCACTTT.

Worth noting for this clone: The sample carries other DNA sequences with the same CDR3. CDR3 region: CASSLAGGQETQYF. In nucleotides, the CDR3 is TGCGCCAGCAGCTTGGCCGGGGGGCAAGAGACCCAGTACTTC. This rearrangement joins TRBV5-1 to TRBJ2-5; 7 bases are a match to TRBD2. J lost 2 bases, V lost 0 bases, and 1 base had no gene match. The CDR3 loop spans 14 amino acids. In germline, CDR1 is SGHRS, CDR2 YFSETQ.

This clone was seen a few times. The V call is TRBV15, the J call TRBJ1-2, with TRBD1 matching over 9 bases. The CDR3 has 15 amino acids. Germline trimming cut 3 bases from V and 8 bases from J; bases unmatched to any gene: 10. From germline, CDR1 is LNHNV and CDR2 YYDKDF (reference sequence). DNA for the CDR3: TGTGCCACCAGCAGGGGTACAGGGGGCCACCCAGGCTACACCTTC. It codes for CATSRGTGGHPGYTF.

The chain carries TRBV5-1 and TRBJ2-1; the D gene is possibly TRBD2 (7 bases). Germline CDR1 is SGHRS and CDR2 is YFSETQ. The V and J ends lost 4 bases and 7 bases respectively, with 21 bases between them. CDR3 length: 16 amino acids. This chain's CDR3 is CASSLGGGPVGNEQFF. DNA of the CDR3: TGCGCCAGCAGCCTGGGGGGGGGCCCTGTAGGAAATGAGCAGTTCTTC.

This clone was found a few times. CDR3: CASSLVFSGAASMRGYTF. As DNA, the CDR3 is TGTGCCAGCAGCTTGGTATTTTCTGGGGCGGCCTCTATGAGAGGCTACACCTTC. The gene calls are TRBV5-6 and TRBJ1-2, with D possibly matching TRBD1 (5 bases). Looked up from germline, CDR1 is SGHDT and CDR2 is YYEEEE. The V gene lost 0 bases and the J gene lost 8 bases, with 26 bases spanning the gap. The CDR3 is 18 residues long.

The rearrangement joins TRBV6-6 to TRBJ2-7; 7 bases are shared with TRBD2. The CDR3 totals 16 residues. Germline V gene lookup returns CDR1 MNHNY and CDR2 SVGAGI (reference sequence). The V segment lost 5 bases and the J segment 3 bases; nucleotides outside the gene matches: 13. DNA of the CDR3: TGTGCCAGCAGTCCTTGGAGGACCAGGGAGGGCTACGAGCAGTACTTC. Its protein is CASSPWRTREGYEQYF.

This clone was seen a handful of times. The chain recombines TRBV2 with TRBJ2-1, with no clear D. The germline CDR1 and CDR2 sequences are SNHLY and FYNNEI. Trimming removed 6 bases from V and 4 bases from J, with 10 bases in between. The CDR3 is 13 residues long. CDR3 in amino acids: CASRAQMYNEQFF. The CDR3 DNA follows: TGTGCCAGCAGGGCACAGATGTACAATGAGCAGTTCTTC.

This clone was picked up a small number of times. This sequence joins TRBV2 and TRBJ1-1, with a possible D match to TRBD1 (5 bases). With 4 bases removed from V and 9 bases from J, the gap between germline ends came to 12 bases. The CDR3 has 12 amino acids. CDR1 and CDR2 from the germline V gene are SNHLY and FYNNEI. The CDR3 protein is CASSVAGGKAFF. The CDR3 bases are TGTGCCAGCAGTGTCGCGGGGGGGAAAGCTTTCTTT.

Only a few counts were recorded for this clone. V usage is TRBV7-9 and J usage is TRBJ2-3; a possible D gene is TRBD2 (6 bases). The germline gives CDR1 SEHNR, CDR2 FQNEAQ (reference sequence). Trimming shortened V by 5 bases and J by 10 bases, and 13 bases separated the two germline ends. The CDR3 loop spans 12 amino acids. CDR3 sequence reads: CASSRTTVAQYF. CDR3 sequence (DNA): TGTGCCAGCAGCCGGACTACTGTGGCGCAGTATTTT.

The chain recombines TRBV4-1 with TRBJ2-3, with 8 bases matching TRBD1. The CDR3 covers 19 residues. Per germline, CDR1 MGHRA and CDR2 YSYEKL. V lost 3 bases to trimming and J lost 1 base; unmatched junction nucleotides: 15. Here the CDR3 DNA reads TGCGCCAGCAGCCAGGCCTACCGGGACAGGAGGGGAGGCACAGATACGCAGTATTTT. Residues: CASSQAYRDRRGGTDTQYF.

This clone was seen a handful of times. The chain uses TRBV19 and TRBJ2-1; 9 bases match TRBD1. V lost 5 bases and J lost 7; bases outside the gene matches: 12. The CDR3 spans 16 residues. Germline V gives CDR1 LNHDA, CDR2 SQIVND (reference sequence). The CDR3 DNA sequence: TGTGCCAGTAGTCCGGGACCGGGACAGGGAGGGAATGAGCAGTTCTTC. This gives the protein CASSPGPGQGGNEQFF.

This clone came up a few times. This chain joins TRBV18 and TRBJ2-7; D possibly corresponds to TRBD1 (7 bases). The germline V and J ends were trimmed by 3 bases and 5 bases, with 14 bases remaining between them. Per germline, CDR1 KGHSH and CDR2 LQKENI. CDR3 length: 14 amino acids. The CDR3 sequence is CASSPPGGSHEQYF. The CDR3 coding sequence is TGTGCCAGCTCACCCCCAGGGGGGAGCCACGAGCAGTACTTC. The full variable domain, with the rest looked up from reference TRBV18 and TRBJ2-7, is NAGVMQNPRHLVRRRGQEARLRCSPMKGHSHVYWYRQLPEEGLKFMVYLQKENIIDESGMPKERFSAEFPKEGPSILRIQQVVRGDSAAYFCASSPPGGSHEQYFGPGTRLTVT.

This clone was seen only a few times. The CDR3 nucleotides are TGTGCCAGCAGCTCTTATGGAGGAGGCCCGCTAGATACGCAGTATTTT. Protein sequence: CASSSYGGGPLDTQYF. V gene TRBV7-2 combines with J gene TRBJ2-3; D is possibly TRBD2 (5 bases). The V gene lost 4 bases and the J gene lost 5 bases, with 19 bases spanning the gap. Germline V gene sequence: CDR1 SGHTA, CDR2 FQGNSA. The CDR3 spans 16 residues.

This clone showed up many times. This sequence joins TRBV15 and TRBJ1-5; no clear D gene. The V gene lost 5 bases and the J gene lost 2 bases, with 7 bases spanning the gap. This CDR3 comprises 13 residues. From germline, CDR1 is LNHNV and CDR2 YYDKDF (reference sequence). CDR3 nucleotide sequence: TGTGCCACCAGCGGCAGCGGCAATCAGCCCCAGCATTTT. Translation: CATSGSGNQPQHF. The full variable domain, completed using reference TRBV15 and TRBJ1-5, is DAMVIQNPRYQVTQFGKPVTLSCSQTLNHNVMYWYQQKSSQAPKLLFHYYDKDFNNEADTPDNFQSRRPNTSFCFLDIRSPGLGDTAMYLCATSGSGNQPQHFGDGTRLSIL.

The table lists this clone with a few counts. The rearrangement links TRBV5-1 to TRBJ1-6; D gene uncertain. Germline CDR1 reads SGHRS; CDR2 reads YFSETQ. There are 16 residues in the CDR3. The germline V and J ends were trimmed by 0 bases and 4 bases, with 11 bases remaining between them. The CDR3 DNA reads TGCGCCAGCAGCTTGGCGGGTAACCGATATAATTCACCCCTCCACTTT. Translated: CASSLAGNRYNSPLHF.

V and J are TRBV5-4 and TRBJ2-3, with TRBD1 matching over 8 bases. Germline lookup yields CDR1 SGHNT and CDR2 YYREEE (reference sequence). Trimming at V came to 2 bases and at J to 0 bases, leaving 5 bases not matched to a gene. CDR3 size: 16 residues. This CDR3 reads CASSLDRDRSTDTQYF. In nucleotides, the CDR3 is TGTGCCAGCAGCTTAGACCGGGACAGGAGCACAGATACGCAGTATTTT. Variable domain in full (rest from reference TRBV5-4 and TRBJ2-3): ETGVTQSPTHLIKTRGQQVTLRCSSQSGHNTVSWYQQALGQGPQFIFQYYREEENGRGNFPPRFSGLQFPNYSSELNVNALELDDSALYLCASSLDRDRSTDTQYFGPGTRLTVL.

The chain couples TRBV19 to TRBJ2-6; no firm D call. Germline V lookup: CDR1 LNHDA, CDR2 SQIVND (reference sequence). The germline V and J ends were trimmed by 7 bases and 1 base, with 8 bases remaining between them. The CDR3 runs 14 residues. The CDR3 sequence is CASTPSSGANVLTF. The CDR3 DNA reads TGTGCCAGTACCCCCAGTTCTGGGGCCAACGTCCTGACTTTC.

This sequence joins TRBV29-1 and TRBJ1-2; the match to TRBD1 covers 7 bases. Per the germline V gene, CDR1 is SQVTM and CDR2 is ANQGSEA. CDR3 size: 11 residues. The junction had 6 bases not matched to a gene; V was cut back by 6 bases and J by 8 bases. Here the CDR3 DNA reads TGCAGCGTCAATAACAGGGGCGGCTACACCTTC. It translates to CSVNNRGGYTF.

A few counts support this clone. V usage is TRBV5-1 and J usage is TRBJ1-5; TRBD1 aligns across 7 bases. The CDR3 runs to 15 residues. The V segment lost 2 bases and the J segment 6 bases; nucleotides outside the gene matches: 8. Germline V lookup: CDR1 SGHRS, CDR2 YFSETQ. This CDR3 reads CASSLEGARCQPQHF. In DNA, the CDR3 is TGCGCCAGCAGCTTAGAGGGGGCGAGGTGTCAGCCCCAGCATTTT.

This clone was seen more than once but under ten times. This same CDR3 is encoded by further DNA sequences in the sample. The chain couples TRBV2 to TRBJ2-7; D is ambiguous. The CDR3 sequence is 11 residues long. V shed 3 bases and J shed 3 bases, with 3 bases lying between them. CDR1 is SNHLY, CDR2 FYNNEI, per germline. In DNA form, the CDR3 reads TGTGCCAGCAGTGAGTACTACGAGCAGTACTTC. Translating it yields CASSEYYEQYF.

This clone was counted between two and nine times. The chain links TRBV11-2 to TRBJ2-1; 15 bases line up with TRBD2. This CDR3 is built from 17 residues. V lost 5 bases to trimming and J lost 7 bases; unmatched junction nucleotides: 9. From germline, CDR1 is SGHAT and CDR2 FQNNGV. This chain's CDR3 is CASSRFGTSGRPNEQFF. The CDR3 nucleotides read TGTGCCAGCAGCCGATTCGGGACTAGCGGGAGGCCGAATGAGCAGTTCTTC.

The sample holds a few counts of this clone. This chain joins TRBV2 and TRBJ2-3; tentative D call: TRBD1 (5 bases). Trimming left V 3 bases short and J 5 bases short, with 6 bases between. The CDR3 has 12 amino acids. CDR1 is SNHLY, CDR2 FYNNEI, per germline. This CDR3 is CASSEQGDTQYF. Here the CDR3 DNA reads TGTGCCAGCAGTGAGCAGGGAGATACGCAGTATTTT.

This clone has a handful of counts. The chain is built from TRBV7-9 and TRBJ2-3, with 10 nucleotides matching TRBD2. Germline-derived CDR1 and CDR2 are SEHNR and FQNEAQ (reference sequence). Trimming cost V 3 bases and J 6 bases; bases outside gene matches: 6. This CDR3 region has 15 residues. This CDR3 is CASSFGLAAGDTQYF. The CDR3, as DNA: TGTGCCAGCAGCTTCGGACTAGCGGCAGGGGATACGCAGTATTTT.

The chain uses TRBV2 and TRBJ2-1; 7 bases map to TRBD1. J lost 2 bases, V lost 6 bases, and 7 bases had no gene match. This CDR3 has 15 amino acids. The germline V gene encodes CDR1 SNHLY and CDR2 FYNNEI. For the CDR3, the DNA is TGTGCCAGCAGCGCCGGGACAGTCCCCTACAATGAGCAGTTCTTC. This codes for CASSAGTVPYNEQFF.

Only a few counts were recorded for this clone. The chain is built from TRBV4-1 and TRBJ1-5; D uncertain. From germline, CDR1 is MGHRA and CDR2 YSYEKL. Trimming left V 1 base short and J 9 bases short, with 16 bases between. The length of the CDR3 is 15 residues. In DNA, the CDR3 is TGCGCCAGCAGCCAAGTACCCGAGGGTTCGTGGCCCCAGCATTTT. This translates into CASSQVPEGSWPQHF.